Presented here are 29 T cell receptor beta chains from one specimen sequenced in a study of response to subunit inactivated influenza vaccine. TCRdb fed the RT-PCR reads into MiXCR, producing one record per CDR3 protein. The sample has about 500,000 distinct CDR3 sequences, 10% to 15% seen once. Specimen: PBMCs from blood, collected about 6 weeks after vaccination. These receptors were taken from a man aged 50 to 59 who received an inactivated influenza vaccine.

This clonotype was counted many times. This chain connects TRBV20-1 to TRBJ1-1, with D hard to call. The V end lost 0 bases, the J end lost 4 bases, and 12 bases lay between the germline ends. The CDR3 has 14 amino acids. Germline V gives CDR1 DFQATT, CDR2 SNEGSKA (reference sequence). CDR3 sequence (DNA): TGCAGTGCTAGAGATCCGGGTTGGGGCACTGAAGCTTTCTTT. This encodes CSARDPGWGTEAFF.

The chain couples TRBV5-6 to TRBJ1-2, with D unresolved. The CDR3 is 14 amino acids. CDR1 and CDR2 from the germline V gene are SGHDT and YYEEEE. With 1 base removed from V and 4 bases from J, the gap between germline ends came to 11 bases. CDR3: CASSLQAGFYGYTF. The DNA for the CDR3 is TGTGCCAGCAGCTTGCAGGCGGGATTCTATGGCTACACCTTC.

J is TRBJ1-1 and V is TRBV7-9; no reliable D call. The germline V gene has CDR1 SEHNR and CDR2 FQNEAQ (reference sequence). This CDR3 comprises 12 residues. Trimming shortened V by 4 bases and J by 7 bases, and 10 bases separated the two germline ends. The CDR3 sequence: CASSWASDEAFF. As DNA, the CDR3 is TGTGCCAGCAGCTGGGCCAGCGATGAAGCTTTCTTT.

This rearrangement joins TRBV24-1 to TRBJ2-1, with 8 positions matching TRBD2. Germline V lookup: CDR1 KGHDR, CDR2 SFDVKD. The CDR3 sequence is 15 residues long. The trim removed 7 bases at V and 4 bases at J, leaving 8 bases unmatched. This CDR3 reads CATSPRGAMYNEQFF. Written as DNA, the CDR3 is TGTGCCACCAGCCCGCGGGGGGCCATGTACAATGAGCAGTTCTTC.

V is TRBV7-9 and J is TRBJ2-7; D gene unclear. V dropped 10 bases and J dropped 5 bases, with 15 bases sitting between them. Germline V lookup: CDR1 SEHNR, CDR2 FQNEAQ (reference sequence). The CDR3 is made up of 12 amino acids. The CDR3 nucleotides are TGTGCCACTCACCCCTCGTCGGACGAGCAGTACTTC. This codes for CATHPSSDEQYF. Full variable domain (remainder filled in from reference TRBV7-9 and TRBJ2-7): DTGVSQNPRHKITKRGQNVTFRCDPISEHNRLYWYRQTLGQGPEFLTYFQNEAQLEKSRLLSDRFSAERPKGSFSTLEIQRTEQGDSAMYLCATHPSSDEQYFGPGTRLTVT.

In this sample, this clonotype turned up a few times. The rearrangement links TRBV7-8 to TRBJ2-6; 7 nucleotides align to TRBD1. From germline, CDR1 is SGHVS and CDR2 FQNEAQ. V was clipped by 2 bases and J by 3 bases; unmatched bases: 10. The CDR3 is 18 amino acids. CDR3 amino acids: CASSLRVWGQLGANVLTF. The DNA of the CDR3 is TGTGCCAGCAGCTTAAGGGTGTGGGGACAGCTTGGGGCCAACGTCCTGACTTTC.

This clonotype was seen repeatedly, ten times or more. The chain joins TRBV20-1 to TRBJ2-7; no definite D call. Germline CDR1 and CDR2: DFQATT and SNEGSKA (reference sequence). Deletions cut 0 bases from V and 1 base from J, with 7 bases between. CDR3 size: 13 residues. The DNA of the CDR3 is TGCAGTGCTAGAGAGTCACTTTCCTACGAGCAGTACTTC. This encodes CSARESLSYEQYF.

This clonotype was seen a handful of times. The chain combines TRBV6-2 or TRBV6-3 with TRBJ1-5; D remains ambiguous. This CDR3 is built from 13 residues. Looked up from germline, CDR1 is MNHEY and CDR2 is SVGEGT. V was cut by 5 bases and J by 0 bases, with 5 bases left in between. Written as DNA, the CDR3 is TGTGCCAGCAGTACGGGTAGCAATCAGCCCCAGCATTTT. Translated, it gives CASSTGSNQPQHF.

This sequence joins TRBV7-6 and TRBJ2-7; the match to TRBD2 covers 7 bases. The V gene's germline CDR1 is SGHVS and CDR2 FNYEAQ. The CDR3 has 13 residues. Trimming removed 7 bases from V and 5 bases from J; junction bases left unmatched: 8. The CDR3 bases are TGTGCCAGCAACCTGGGGGAGGGCAACGAGCAGTACTTC. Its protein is CASNLGEGNEQYF.

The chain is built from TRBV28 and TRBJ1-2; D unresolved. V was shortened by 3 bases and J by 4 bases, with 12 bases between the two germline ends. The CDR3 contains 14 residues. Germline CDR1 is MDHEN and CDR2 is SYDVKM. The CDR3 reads CASSLGLGGYGYTF. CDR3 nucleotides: TGTGCCAGCAGTTTGGGTCTCGGTGGCTATGGCTACACCTTC.

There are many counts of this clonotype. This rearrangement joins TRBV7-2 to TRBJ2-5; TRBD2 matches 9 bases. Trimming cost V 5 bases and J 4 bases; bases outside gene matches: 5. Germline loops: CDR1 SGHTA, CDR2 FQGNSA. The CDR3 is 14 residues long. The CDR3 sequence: CASSPGTSTETQYF. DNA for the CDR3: TGTGCCAGCAGCCCCGGGACTAGCACAGAGACCCAGTACTTC.

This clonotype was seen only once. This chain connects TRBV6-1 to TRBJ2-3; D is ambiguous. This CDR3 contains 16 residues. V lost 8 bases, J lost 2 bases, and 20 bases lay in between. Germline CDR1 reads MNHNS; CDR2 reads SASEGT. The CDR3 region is CASGQRTLRTTDTQYF. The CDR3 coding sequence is TGTGCCAGCGGTCAAAGGACCCTGCGGACCACAGATACGCAGTATTTT.

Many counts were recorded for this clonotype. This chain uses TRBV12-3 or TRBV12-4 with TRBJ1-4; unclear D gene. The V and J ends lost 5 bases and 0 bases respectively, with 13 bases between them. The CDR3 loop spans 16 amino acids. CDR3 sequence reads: CASSPQWRATNEKLFF. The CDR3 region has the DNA TGTGCCAGCAGTCCCCAGTGGCGGGCAACTAATGAAAAACTGTTTTTT.

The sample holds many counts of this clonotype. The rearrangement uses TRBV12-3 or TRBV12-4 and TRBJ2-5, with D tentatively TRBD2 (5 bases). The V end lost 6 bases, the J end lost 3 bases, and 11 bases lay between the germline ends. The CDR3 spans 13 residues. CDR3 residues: CASSFHGEETQYF. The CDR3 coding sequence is TGTGCCAGCAGCTTCCACGGGGAAGAGACCCAGTACTTC.

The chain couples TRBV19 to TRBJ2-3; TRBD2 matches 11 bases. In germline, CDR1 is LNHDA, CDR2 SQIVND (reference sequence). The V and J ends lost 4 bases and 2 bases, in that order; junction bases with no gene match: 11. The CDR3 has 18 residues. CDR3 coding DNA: TGTGCCAGTAGTACCCTAGCGGGGGGACGGACCTACACAGATACGCAGTATTTT. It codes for CASSTLAGGRTYTDTQYF.

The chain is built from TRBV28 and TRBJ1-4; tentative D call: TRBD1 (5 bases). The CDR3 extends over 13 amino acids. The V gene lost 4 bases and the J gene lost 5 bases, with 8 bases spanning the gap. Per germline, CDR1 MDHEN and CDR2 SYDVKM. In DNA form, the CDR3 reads TGTGCCAGCAGTTGGGGACGCAATGAAAAACTGTTTTTT. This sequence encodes CASSWGRNEKLFF.

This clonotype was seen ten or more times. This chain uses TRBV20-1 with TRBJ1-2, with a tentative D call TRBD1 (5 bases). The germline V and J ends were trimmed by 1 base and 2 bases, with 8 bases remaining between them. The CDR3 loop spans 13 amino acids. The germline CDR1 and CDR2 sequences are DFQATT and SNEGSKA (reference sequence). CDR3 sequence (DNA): TGCAGTGCTAGAGTGACAGCCAACTATGGCTACACCTTC. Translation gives CSARVTANYGYTF.

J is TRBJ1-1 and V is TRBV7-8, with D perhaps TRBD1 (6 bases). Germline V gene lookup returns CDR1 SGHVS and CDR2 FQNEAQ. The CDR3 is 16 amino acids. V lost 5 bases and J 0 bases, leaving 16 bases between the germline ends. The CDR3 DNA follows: TGTGCCAGCAGCCCCTGGGACACGAGAGTGAACACTGAAGCTTTCTTT. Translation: CASSPWDTRVNTEAFF.

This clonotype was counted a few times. CDR3 sequence: CASRETSGREQYF. The CDR3 nucleotides read TGTGCCAGCAGGGAGACTAGCGGGAGAGAGCAGTACTTC. This rearrangement joins TRBV6-1 to TRBJ2-7; 12 bases line up with TRBD2. Losses at the gene ends were 6 bases for V and 7 bases for J; bases not matched to a gene: 4. Germline CDR1 is MNHNS and CDR2 is SASEGT. The CDR3 extends over 13 amino acids.

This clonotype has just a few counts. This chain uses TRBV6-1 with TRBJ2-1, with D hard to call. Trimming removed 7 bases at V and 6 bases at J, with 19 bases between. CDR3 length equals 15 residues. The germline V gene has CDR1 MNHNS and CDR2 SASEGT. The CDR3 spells CASTSLSVSRNEQFF. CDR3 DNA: TGTGCCAGCACCAGCCTATCGGTGTCGCGCAATGAGCAGTTCTTC.

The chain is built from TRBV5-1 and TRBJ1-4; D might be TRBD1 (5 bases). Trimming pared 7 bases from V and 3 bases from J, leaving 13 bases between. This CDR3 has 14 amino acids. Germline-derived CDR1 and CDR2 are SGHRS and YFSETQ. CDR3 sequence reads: CASRPGGANEKLFF. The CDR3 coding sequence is TGCGCCAGCCGGCCGGGGGGGGCTAATGAAAAACTGTTTTTT.

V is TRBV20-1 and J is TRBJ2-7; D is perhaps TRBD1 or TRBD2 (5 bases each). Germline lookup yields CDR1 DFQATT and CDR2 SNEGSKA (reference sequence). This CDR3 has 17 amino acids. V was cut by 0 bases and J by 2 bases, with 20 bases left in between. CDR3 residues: CSARDWNRGIRAYEQYF. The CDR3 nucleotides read TGCAGTGCTAGAGATTGGAACCGGGGCATCCGGGCCTACGAGCAGTACTTC.

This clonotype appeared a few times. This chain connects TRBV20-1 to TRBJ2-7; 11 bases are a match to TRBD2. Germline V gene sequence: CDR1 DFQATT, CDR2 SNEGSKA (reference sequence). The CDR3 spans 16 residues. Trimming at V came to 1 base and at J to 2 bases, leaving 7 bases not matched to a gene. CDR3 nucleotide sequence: TGCAGTGCTAGAGGGCTAGCGGGGGGCGTTACCTACGAGCAGTACTTC. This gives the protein CSARGLAGGVTYEQYF.

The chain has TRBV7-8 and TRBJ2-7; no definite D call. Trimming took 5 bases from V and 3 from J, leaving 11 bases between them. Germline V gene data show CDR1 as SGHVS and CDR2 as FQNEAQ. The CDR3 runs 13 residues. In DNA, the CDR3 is TGTGCCAGCAGCACCGACACCCTCTACGAGCAGTACTTC. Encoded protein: CASSTDTLYEQYF.

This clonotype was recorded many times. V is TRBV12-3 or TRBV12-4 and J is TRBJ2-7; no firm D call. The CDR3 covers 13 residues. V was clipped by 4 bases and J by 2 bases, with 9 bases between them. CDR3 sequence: CASSWVKPYEQYF. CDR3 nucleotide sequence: TGTGCCAGCAGTTGGGTAAAGCCCTACGAGCAGTACTTC.

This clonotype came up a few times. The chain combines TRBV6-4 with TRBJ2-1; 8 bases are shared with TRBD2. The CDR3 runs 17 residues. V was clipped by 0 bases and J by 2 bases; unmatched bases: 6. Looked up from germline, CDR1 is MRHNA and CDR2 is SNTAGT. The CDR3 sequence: CASSDSRPGGTYNEQFF. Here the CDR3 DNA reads TGTGCCAGCAGTGACTCGAGACCGGGGGGGACCTACAATGAGCAGTTCTTC.

Here the CDR3 DNA reads TGCGCCAGCTTTCCGGGACTAGCGGGCAATGAGCAGTTCTTC. It codes for CASFPGLAGNEQFF. The rearrangement uses TRBV5-1 and TRBJ2-1, with TRBD2 matching 12 bases. There are 14 residues in the CDR3. Trimming at V came to 7 bases and at J to 6 bases, leaving 5 bases not matched to a gene. Germline loops: CDR1 SGHRS, CDR2 YFSETQ.

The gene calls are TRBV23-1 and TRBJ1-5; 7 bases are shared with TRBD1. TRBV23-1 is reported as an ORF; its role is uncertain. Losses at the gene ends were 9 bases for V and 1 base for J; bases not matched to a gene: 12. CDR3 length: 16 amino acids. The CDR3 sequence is CARKDRRGLSNQPQHF. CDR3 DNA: TGCGCCAGAAAGGACAGGCGTGGGTTAAGCAATCAGCCCCAGCATTTT.

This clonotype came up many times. The DNA for the CDR3 is TGCGCCAGCAGCACCGGGACTAACAGTGTCGGGGAGCTGTTTTTT. Translated, it gives CASSTGTNSVGELFF. The genes are TRBV5-1 and TRBJ2-2, with 7 bases that match TRBD2. Germline trimming cut 4 bases from V and 7 bases from J; bases unmatched to any gene: 10. Germline CDR1 SGHRS, CDR2 YFSETQ. This CDR3 is built from 15 residues.